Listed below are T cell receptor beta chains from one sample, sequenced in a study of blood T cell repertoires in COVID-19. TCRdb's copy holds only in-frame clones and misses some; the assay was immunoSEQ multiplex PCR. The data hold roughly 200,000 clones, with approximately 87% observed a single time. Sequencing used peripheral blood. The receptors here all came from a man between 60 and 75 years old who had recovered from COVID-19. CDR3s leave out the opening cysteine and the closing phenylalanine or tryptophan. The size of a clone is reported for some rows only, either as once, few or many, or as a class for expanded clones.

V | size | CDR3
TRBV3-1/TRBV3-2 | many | ASSQDRHKSYEQY
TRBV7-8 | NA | ASSLEAGSSYEQY
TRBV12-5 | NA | ASALSGANVLT
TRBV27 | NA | ASSLSKRGGYNTEAF
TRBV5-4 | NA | ASSSTLNYGYT
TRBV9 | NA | ASSPRTGLLRGEAF
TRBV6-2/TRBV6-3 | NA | ASSPGTGYPTPYEQY
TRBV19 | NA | ATRDRGYNSPLH
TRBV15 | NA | ATSNRFPYEQY
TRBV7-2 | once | ASSLRTGANTEAF
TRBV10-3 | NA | AISERGPAPPGGSPLH
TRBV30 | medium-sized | AWSLTLVSSYEQY
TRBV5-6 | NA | ASSSQGYEQY
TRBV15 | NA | ATSRDRPGGFSGNTIY
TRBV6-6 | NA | ASSFSTGYQETQY
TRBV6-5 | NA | ASSISGGANEQY
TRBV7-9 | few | ASSFSAEAF
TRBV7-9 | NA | ASTGSAGGLDTEAF
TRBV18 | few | ASSEGTGMYEQY
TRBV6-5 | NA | ASSRDRGRSPLH
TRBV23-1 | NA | ASSQSATVGNQPQH
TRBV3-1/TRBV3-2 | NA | ASSQGTRQGLQPQH
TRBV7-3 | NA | ASSSGGWGETQY
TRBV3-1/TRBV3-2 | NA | ASSPFRTGRYEQY
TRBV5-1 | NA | ASSLFGTGLMDEQF
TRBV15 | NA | ATSSQRGLGEQY
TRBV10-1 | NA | ASSGTGTGAFLSTDTQY
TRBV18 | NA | ASSPAGTDTQY
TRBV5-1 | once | ASKLGRDSFEVEQF
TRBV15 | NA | ATSRPGQGGNQPQH
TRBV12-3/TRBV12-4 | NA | ASSWDSNYGYT
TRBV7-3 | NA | ASSYRGYTEAF
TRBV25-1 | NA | ASRSVVDTQY
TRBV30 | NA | AWSESSVYEQY
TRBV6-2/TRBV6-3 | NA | ASSYGSPGSTDTQY
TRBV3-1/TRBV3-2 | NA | ASSRTEGAAEAF
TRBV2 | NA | ASSRQVAGNTIY
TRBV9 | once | ASSVVGARNEKLF
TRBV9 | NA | ASSVSGQLNTEAF
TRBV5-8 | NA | ASSFLQGKAF
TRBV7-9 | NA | ASSPNPGNTIY
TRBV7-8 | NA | ASSPASRSGQETQY
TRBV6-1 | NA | ASSERGTEAF
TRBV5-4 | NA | ASEVAGGGDTQY
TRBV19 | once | ASLGGRREEKLF
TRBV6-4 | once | ASSGGQSGANVLT
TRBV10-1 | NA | ASSEERSNTGELF
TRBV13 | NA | ASSLHGNSYEQY
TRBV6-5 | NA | AAGRDRDTGELF
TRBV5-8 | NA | ASGGGVAKNIQY
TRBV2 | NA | AKISAGSYEQY
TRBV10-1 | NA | ASSRSPNEKLF
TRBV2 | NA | ASSLLGASTDTQY
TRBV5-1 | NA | ASGTGTANYGYT
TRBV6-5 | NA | ASRPGQDYEQY
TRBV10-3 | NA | AISERPQGGEQF
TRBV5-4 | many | ASSTTSGGYHEQF